This T cell receptor (beta chain) was observed in a study of blood T cell repertoires in COVID-19. As for the study in general: Some COVID-19 samples were acute and others convalescent; all came from the United States, Italy and Spain. From T cells, B-cell-depleted T cells, or PBMCs came the material, which was cDNA or gDNA.

TCRdb's table, derived via immunoSEQ multiplex PCR, lists solely in-frame clones and lacks some. Here the sample spans 200,000 to 300,000 clones, 70% to 90% being singletons. The CDR3 runs 15 residues. The germline V gene encodes CDR1 LGHNA and CDR2 YNFKEQ. Trimming shortened V by 7 bases and J by 0 bases, and 13 bases separated the two germline ends. This TCR was recovered from a woman between 40 and 55 years old who had recovered from COVID-19. V gene TRBV4-2 combines with J gene TRBJ2-1, with D maybe TRBD2 (6 bases). Sequencing was done on a sample of peripheral blood. The CDR3 DNA is TGTGCCAGCACCCCGTTTAGCGGCTCCTACAATGAGCAGTTCTTC. It translates to CASTPFSGSYNEQFF.